Listed here is a single T cell receptor (beta chain). Its target antigen remains unknown. Nothing much larger sits one base from this clone, and base qualities are not available. CD8 naive samples were CD45RO-negative cells positively selected for CCR7, giving a CD45RA+CCR7+ population that excluded TemRA cells. Healthy HIV-negative adults with no recently reported acute infections or vaccinations were included as donors. All donors were Caucasian adults living in Nashville, Tennessee, USA. Blood was collected by leukapheresis, and PBMCs were isolated by Ficoll-Histopaque density gradient centrifugation and then cryopreserved in liquid nitrogen vapor phase. Analytical flow cytometry was used to check the purity and quantity of each magnetically sorted T cell population. Genomic DNA was isolated from each sorted fraction and quantified by UV absorbance on a Nanodrop 2000c. This sample is part of a study of shared clonotypes between healthy human individuals (dated by TCRdb to 2018 to 2021). Background on the whole study: The cohort included three men and a couple of women between 18 and 49 years of age. For each donor, CD4 naive and CD4 memory were each run on three plates, CD8 naive on two plates, and CD8 memory on one plate. To estimate repertoire size and how much clonotypes are shared between individuals, the study performed deep sequencing of blood TCR repertoires from roughly five healthy adults. Libraries were prepared and TCR repertoires were sequenced by different laboratories using diverse techniques, in order to increase sequencing depth and limit assay-specific biases. Between about 0.85 and 9.5 billion PBMCs per donor were obtained by leukapheresis. Beyond this particular receptor, the publication reports: Compared with non-shared clonotypes, the clonotypes found in all four sorted-subset donors had higher generation probabilities. Sampling was restricted to blood, and TCR repertoires in tissues likely differ from the TCR repertoires found in blood. Rarefaction of sorted-subset datasets indicated incomplete sequencing despite the large sequencing depth. The genetic and exposure-history diversity represented was limited by the small number of donors. Pairwise subsampling led to the expectation that sequencing depth would affect the degree of clonotype sharing among donors. About 4.5% of naive CD4, 3% to 4% of naive CD8, around 2.3% of memory CD4, and 0.4% of memory CD8 clonotypes were shared across several donors. Naive subsets generally had larger estimated clonotype richness than memory subsets.

V gives up 11 bases and J gives up 7 bases, and the segment between their germline ends measures 14 bases. The CDR3, from cysteine to phenylalanine, totals 12 residues. The kept DNA is CDR3 alone, 36 bases in frame from the first base. Looking up the germline V gene yields CDR1 SGHTA and CDR2 FQGTGA. TCR CDR3 regions were amplified from genomic DNA by multiplex PCR using the deep immunoSEQ assay. For each cell subset, the extracted genomic DNA was distributed evenly across all wells of several immunoSEQ 96-well plates, and each plate served as one replicate. For sorted subsets, around 200 ng genomic DNA, equal to some 28,000 T cell genomes, was loaded into each replicate PCR. Purified libraries were quantified with a Qubit 3.0 fluorometer, sized on a Bioanalyzer 2100, and re-quantified with the KAPA Library Quantification kit. Every immunoSEQ 96-well plate was sequenced on a separate single-read 150-cycle Illumina NextSeq 550 flow cell. Concerning the study's data processing: Because the immunoSEQ output included only junctional sequences and no quality scores, the filtering could not be the same as the filtering used for full-length reads. To assign V/J genes and CDR3, sequences were annotated using PyIR, a Python wrapper for IgBLAST v1.9, with IMGT germline references. Reads were removed for weak V/J assignments (E-value above 1e-6), missing CDR3, stop codons, out-of-frame junctions, or ambiguous translated residues. A V3J clonotype was defined by an identical inferred V gene, J gene, and CDR3 amino acid sequence. Percentage overlap between repertoires was calculated by dividing the number of shared unique clonotypes by the size of the smaller repertoire. Repertoire richness was assessed with RTK rarefaction, the Chao1 estimator, and Recon v2.1 estimates of unobserved clonotypes. OLGA was used to compute generation probabilities for all TCRbeta clonotypes that the gDNA method yielded from a few donors. The immuneACCESS repertoire file appears here via TCRdb, limited to in-frame rearrangements. These files lack a portion of the clones; in checked studies, under half of the deficit traces to unresolved V genes, and the cause of the others is not known. V, J and clone size were drawn from that table, and D and trimming were deduced from the DNA. For this sample the table gives about 680,000 clones, of which about 91% were detected only once. The biggest ten clones account for 24% of the sample.

Recombination connected TRBV7-3 to TRBJ2-2; the D region possibly corresponds to TRBD2 (6 bases align). This TCR derives from a man aged 30 to 39 in good health. The source material was naive CD8+ T cells sorted from blood. This specimen's cell subset or site label, interpreted: CD45RA+CCR7+. This receptor has the CDR3 CAAGTQGGELFF. In nucleotide form, the sequence is TGTGCCGCGGGAACGCAAGGCGGGGAGCTGTTTTTT.